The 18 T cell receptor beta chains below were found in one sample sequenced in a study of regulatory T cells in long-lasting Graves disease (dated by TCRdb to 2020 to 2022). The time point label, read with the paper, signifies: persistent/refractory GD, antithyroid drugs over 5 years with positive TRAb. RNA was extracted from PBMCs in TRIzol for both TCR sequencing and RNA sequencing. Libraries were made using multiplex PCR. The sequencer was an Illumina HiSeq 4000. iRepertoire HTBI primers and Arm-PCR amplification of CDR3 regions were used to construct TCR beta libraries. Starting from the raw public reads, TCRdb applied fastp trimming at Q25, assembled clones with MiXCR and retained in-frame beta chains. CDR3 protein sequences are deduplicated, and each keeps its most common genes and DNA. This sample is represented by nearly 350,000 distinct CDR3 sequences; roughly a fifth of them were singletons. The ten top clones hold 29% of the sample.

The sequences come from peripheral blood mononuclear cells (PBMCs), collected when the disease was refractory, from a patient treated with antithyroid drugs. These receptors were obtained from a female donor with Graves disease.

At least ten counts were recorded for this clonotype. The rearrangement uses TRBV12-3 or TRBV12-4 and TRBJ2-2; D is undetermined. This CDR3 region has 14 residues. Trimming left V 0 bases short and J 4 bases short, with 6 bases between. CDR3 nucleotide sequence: TGTGCCAGCAGTTTAGCGCGCACCACCGGGGAGCTGTTTTTT. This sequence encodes CASSLARTTGELFF.

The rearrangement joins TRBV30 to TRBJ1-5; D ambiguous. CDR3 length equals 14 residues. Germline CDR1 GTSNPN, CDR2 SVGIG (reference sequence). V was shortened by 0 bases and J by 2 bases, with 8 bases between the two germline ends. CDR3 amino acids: CAWSVNSGNQPQHF. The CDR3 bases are TGTGCCTGGAGTGTAAATTCAGGCAATCAGCCCCAGCATTTT.

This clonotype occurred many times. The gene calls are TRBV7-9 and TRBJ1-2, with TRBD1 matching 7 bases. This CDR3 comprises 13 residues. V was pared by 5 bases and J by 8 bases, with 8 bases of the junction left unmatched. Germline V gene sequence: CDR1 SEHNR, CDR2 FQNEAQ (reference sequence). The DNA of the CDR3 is TGTGCCAGCAGCCCGACAGGGAGGGACGGCTACACCTTC. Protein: CASSPTGRDGYTF. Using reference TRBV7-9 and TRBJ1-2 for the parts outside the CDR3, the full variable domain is DTGVSQNPRHKITKRGQNVTFRCDPISEHNRLYWYRQTLGQGPEFLTYFQNEAQLEKSRLLSDRFSAERPKGSFSTLEIQRTEQGDSAMYLCASSPTGRDGYTFGSGTRLTVV.

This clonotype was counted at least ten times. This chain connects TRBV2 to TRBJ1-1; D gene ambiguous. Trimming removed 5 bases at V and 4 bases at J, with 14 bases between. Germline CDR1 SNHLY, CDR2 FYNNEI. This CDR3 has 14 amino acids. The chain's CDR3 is CASSIKAGFTEAFF. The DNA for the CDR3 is TGTGCCAGCAGTATCAAGGCGGGGTTCACTGAAGCTTTCTTT.

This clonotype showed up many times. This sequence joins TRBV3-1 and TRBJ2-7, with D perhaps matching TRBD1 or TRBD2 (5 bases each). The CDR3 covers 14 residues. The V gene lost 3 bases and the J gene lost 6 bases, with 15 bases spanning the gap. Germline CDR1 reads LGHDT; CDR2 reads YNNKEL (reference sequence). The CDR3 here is CASSHAGTAGEQYF. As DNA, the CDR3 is TGTGCCAGCAGCCACGCCGGGACCGCGGGCGAGCAGTACTTC.

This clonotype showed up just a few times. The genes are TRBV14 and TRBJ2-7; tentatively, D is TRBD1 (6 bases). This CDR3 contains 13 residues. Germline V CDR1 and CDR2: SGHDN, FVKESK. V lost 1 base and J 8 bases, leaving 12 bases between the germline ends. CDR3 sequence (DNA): TGTGCCAGCAGCCAAGTCCAGGGGTGGAAGCAGTACTTC. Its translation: CASSQVQGWKQYF.

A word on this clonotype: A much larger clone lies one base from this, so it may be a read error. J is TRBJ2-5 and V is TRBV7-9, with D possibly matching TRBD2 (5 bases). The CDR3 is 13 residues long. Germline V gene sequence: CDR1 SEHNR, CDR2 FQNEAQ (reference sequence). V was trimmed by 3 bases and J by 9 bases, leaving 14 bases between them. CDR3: CASSLTRKEAQYF. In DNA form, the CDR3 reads TGTGCCAGCAGCTTGACGAGGAAGGAGGCCCAGTACTTC.

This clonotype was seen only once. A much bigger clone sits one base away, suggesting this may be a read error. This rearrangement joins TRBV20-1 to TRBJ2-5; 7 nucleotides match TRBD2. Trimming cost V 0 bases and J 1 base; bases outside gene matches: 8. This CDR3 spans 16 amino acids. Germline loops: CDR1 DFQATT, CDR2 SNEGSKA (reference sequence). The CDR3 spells CSARDFSAGSQETQYF. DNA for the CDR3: TGCAGTGCTAGAGACTTTTCAGCGGGAAGCCAAGAGACCCAGTACTTC.

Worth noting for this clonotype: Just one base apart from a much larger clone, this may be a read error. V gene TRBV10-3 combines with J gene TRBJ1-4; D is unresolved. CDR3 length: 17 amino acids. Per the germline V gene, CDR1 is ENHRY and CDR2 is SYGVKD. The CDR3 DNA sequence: TGTGTCATCAGTGAGTCGATGGGCAAGGGTACTAATGAAAAACTGTTTTTT. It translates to CVISESMGKGTNEKLFF.

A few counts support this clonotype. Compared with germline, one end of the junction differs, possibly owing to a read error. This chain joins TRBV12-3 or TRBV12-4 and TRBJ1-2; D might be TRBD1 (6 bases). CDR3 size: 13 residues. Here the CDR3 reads CVSSRQGWYGYTF. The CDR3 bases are TGTGTCAGCAGTCGCCAGGGGTGGTATGGCTACACCTTC.

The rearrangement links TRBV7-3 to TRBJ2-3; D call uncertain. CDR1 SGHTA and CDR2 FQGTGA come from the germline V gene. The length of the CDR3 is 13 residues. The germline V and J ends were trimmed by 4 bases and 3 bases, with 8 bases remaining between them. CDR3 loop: CASSSRLTDTQYF. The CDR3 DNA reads TGTGCCAGCAGCTCCCGTCTGACAGATACGCAGTATTTT.

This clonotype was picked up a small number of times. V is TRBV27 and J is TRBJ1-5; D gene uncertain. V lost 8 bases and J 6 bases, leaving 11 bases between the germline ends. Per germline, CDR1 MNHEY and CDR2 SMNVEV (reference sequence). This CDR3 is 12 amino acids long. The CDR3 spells CASGRGSQPQHF. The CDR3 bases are TGTGCCAGCGGTCGGGGAAGTCAGCCCCAGCATTTT.

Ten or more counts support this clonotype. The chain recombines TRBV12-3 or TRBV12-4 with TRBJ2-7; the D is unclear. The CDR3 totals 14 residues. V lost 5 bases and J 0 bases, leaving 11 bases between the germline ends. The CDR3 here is CASSADGNSYEQYF. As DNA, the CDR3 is TGTGCCAGCAGTGCCGACGGTAACTCCTACGAGCAGTACTTC.

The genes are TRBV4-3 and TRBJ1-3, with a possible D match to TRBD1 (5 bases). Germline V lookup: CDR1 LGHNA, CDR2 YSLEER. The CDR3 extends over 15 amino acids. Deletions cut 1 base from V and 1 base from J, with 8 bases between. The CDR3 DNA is TGCGCCAGCAGCCAAGTGTGGGGGTCTGGAAACACCATATATTTT. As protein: CASSQVWGSGNTIYF.

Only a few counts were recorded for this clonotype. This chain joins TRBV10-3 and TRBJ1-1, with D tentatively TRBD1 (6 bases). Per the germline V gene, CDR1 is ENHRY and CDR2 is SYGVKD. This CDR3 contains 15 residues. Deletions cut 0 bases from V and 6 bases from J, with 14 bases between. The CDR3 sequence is CAISESGPGGSEAFF. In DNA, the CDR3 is TGTGCCATCAGTGAGTCGGGACCCGGGGGCTCTGAAGCTTTCTTT.

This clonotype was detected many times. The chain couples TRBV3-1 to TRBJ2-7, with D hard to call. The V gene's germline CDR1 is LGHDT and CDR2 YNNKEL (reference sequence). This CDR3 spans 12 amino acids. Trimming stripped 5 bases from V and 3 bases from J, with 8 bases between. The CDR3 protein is CASSENYYEQYF. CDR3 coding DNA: TGTGCCAGCAGCGAAAACTACTACGAGCAGTACTTC.

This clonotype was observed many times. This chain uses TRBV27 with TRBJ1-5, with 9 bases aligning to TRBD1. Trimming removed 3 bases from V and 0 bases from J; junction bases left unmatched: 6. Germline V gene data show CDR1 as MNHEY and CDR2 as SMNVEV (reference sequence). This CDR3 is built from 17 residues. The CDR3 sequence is CASSFTGGPYSNQPQHF. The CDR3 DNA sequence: TGTGCCAGCAGTTTTACAGGGGGCCCATATAGCAATCAGCCCCAGCATTTT.

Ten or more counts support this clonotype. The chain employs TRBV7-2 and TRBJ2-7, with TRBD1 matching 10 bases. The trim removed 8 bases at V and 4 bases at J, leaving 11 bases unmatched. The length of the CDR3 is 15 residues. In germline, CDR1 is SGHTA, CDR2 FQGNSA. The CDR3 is CASGPPGQGRYEQYF. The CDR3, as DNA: TGTGCCAGCGGCCCGCCGGGACAGGGGAGGTACGAGCAGTACTTC.